The 10 T cell receptor beta chains given below trace back to one sample, sequenced in a study of CD8+ T cells in alopecia areata. In each case, RNA was isolated and then reverse transcribed into cDNA as the sequencing template. TCRdb's table, derived via immunoSEQ multiplex PCR, lists solely in-frame clones and lacks some. This table holds more than 95,000 clones, around two fifths found once. Source material: CD4+ T cells sorted from blood. These receptor sequences come from a human donor with alopecia areata.

The V call is TRBV7-9, the J call TRBJ2-6; D not certain. Trimming stripped 6 bases from V and 0 bases from J, with 9 bases between. The germline V gene has CDR1 SEHNR and CDR2 FQNEAQ (reference sequence). This CDR3 contains 15 residues. Written as DNA, the CDR3 is TGTGCCAGCAGATTACTCAGCTCTGGGGCCAACGTCCTGACTTTC. This sequence encodes CASRLLSSGANVLTF.

There are a few counts of this clone. The chain has TRBV7-2 and TRBJ2-1; 12 positions agree with TRBD2. Germline CDR1 is SGHTA and CDR2 is FQGNSA. The CDR3 consists of 13 residues. The trim removed 5 bases at V and 12 bases at J, leaving 5 bases unmatched. This CDR3 is CASSPPSGRGQFF. The CDR3 DNA reads as TGTGCCAGCAGCCCCCCTAGCGGGAGGGGGCAGTTCTTC.

The rearrangement links TRBV29-1 to TRBJ2-3, with 8 bases aligning to TRBD1. CDR3 length equals 14 residues. The V gene's germline CDR1 is SQVTM and CDR2 ANQGSEA. The J segment lost 4 bases and the V segment lost 4 bases, leaving 7 bases of the junction unmatched. DNA of the CDR3: TGCAGCGTTGTGAGGGACAGGCTCCCAGATACGCAGTATTTT. Protein: CSVVRDRLPDTQYF.

Worth noting for this clone: Other DNA variants within this sample encode the same CDR3. This chain uses TRBV5-1 with TRBJ2-1, with D perhaps being TRBD1 or TRBD2 (5 bases each). CDR1 and CDR2 from the germline V gene are SGHRS and YFSETQ. The V gene lost 0 bases and the J gene lost 8 bases, with 15 bases spanning the gap. This CDR3 spans 15 amino acids. CDR3 sequence (DNA): TGCGCCAGCAGCTTGGGTCGGGGAAGAGGGGATGAGCAGTTCTTC. Encoded protein: CASSLGRGRGDEQFF.

Only a few counts were recorded for this clone. The rearrangement uses TRBV20-1 and TRBJ2-3; no clear D gene. The CDR3 sequence is 10 residues long. Germline V lookup: CDR1 DFQATT, CDR2 SNEGSKA (reference sequence). The ends were cut back, 6 bases at V and 7 bases at J, with 8 bases in the middle. CDR3 nucleotides: TGCAGTGCCCCGACCAATACGCAGTATTTT. It codes for CSAPTNTQYF.

J is TRBJ2-7 and V is TRBV29-1; no reliable D call. This CDR3 is 12 amino acids long. Germline-derived CDR1 and CDR2 are SQVTM and ANQGSEA. V lost 0 bases and J 3 bases, leaving 6 bases between the germline ends. Here the CDR3 DNA reads TGCAGCGTTGAAGAGGCCAGCTACGAGCAGTACTTC. It encodes CSVEEASYEQYF.

The chain has TRBV18 and TRBJ2-1; D call uncertain. The CDR3 contains 14 residues. The V gene's germline CDR1 is KGHSH and CDR2 LQKENI. With 3 bases removed from V and 0 bases from J, the gap between germline ends came to 6 bases. In DNA form, the CDR3 reads TGTGCCAGCTCACCCTCATCCTCCTACAATGAGCAGTTCTTC. This codes for CASSPSSSYNEQFF.

The chain combines TRBV5-1 with TRBJ2-1; either TRBD1 or TRBD2 may fit D (5 bases each). The CDR3 consists of 15 residues. Germline CDR1 reads SGHRS; CDR2 reads YFSETQ. V was shortened by 0 bases and J by 9 bases, with 16 bases between the two germline ends. The CDR3 loop reads CASSLDPGPPIEQFF. The CDR3 bases are TGCGCCAGCAGCTTGGATCCGGGACCACCAATTGAGCAGTTCTTC.

This clone was counted a few times. The chain is built from TRBV29-1 and TRBJ2-3; D gene ambiguous. V lost 7 bases to trimming and J lost 3 bases, with 17 bases between them. This CDR3 spans 14 amino acids. CDR1 is SQVTM and CDR2 is ANQGSEA in the germline V gene. CDR3 sequence (DNA): TGCAGCGCTGTACGAGGTATCGGGACAGATACGCAGTATTTT. This codes for CSAVRGIGTDTQYF.

For this clone: Other DNA sequences within the sample encode an identical CDR3. The V and J genes are TRBV29-1 and TRBJ2-7; 7 bases map to TRBD1. There are 13 residues in the CDR3. Germline loops: CDR1 SQVTM, CDR2 ANQGSEA. The V gene end was trimmed by 4 bases and the J gene end by 4 bases; junction bases not matched to a gene: 7. In DNA, the CDR3 is TGCAGCGTTGGTCGGACAGGAGTATACGAGCAGTACTTC. This sequence encodes CSVGRTGVYEQYF.